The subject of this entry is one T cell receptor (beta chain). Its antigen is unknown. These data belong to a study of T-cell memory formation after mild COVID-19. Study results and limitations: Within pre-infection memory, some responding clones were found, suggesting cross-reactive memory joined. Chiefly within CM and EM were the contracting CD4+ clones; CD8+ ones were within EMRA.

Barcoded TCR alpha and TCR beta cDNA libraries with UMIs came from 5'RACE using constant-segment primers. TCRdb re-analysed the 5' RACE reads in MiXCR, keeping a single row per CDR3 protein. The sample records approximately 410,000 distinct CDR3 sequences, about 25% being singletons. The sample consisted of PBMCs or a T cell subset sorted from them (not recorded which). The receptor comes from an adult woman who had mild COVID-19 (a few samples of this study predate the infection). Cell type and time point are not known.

CDR3: CASIRRGYTEAFF. The CDR3 region has the DNA TGTGCCAGCATCCGCAGGGGATATACTGAAGCTTTCTTT. This chain connects TRBV12-3 or TRBV12-4 to TRBJ1-1; D is possibly TRBD1 (6 bases). With 7 bases removed from V and 5 bases from J, the gap between germline ends came to 14 bases. This CDR3 region has 13 residues.